The rows below give T cell receptor beta chains drawn from one sample of a study of blood T cell repertoires in COVID-19. The assay was immunoSEQ multiplex PCR, and TCRdb's table has in-frame clones only and misses some. This sample has about 300,000 clones; roughly 87% occur once, and the top ten carry about 9.8%. The sequenced material came from peripheral blood. These receptors all stem from a man younger than 35 with active or convalescent COVID-19. CDR3s include the opening cysteine and the closing phenylalanine or tryptophan. The D gene is left open where the match is weak. Size is omitted from some rows. Given values are once, few, many or a class for expanded clones.

v_gene,abundance,d_gene,j_gene,CDR3nt,CDR3aa
TRBV7-6,-,-,TRBJ2-3,TGTGCCAGCAGCTTAGAGCTTGCGGGGAAGTGGTATTTT,CASSLELAGKWYF
TRBV11-3,-,-,TRBJ1-1,TGTGCCAGCAGTGCCCAGGGTAACACTGAAGCTTTCTTT,CASSAQGNTEAFF
TRBV5-5,few,-,TRBJ2-2,TGTGCCAGCAGCTTGGACTTCGGCAGGGCCAACACCGGGGAGCTGTTTTTT,CASSLDFGRANTGELFF
TRBV21-1,-,-,TRBJ1-3,TGTGCCAGCAGCGCCAGGGGGCCGGGTGGAAACACCATATATTTT,CASSARGPGGNTIYF
TRBV19,once,-,TRBJ1-6,TGTGCCAGTAGTCCGAGTAGCCTCTCCGTGAATTCACCCCTCCACTTT,CASSPSSLSVNSPLHF
TRBV9,-,TRBD2,TRBJ2-5,TGTGCCAGCAGCCTCGGGACTAGCGGGGAGACCCAGTACTTC,CASSLGTSGETQYF
TRBV19,-,TRBD1,TRBJ1-6,TGTGCCAGTACCCGAGGGAGGGGGACAGGGGGTTCACCCCTCCACTTT,CASTRGRGTGGSPLHF
TRBV13,-,TRBD2,TRBJ2-3,TGTGCCAGCACCTCACCGGGGGGAGCCACAGATACGCAGTATTTT,CASTSPGGATDTQYF
TRBV7-9,-,-,TRBJ1-3,TGTGCCAGCAGCGGCGGGGGCGGTTGGTCGGGAAACACCATATATTTT,CASSGGGGWSGNTIYF
TRBV7-6,-,-,TRBJ1-4,TGTGCCAGCAGCCCGACGAGGGGGATCGCTAATGAAAAACTGTTTTTT,CASSPTRGIANEKLFF
TRBV10-1,-,TRBD1,TRBJ2-4,TGCGCCAGGAGGGGTACAGGGGTCAAAAACATTCAGTACTTC,CARRGTGVKNIQYF
TRBV3-1/TRBV3-2,-,-,TRBJ2-3,TGTGCCAGCAGGCCAGCCAGAGGAGCAGATACGCAGTATTTT,CASRPARGADTQYF
TRBV5-4,once,-,TRBJ1-2,TGTGCCAGCAGACCTGCACCTGGGGGCGCGGAAAACTCCTACACCTTC,CASRPAPGGAENSYTF
TRBV9,-,TRBD2,TRBJ2-2,TGTGCCAGCACCCGCGGGGGTGTTGACACCGGGGAGCTGTTTTTT,CASTRGGVDTGELFF
TRBV5-1,-,TRBD2,TRBJ2-5,TGCGCCAGCGGTCTTAGCGGGGGGGCCAGGGAGACCCAGTACTTC,CASGLSGGARETQYF
TRBV20-1,-,TRBD1,TRBJ2-3,TGCAGTGCTAGTTTCGGGACAGGGCCAGATACGCAGTATTTT,CSASFGTGPDTQYF
TRBV9,once,TRBD2,TRBJ2-7,TGTGCCAGCAGCGCCTTCTGGGGGGGTTCCTACGAGCAGTACTTC,CASSAFWGGSYEQYF
TRBV4-1,-,TRBD2,TRBJ2-2,TGCGCCAGCAGCCAAGAGGTCAGACTAGCGGGGGGTGGCACCGGGGAGCTGTTTTTT,CASSQEVRLAGGGTGELFF
TRBV7-2,-,TRBD1,TRBJ1-5,TGTGCCAGCAGCTTAGGTGTCAGGGGGCCCAGCAATCAGCCCCAGCATTTT,CASSLGVRGPSNQPQHF
TRBV2,-,-,TRBJ1-5,TGTGCCAGCAGTGAAGTCGGAGAGTCGCCCCAGCATTTT,CASSEVGESPQHF
TRBV7-9,-,-,TRBJ2-7,TGTGCCAGCAGCCCCGACAACTCCTACGAGCAGTACTTC,CASSPDNSYEQYF
TRBV7-7,-,TRBD1,TRBJ1-1,TGTGCCAGCACCCACCCAGACAGGGGGTATCCGACTGAAGCTTTCTTT,CASTHPDRGYPTEAFF
TRBV6-4,-,TRBD1,TRBJ1-4,TGTGCCAGCAGCCCCGGGACAGAAAGTGAAAAACTGTTTTTT,CASSPGTESEKLFF
TRBV19,-,TRBD1,TRBJ2-7,TGTGCCAGTAGTATATATAAAGGGACAGGAGCGTACGAGCAGTACTTC,CASSIYKGTGAYEQYF